This T cell receptor (beta chain) derives from a study of cytomegalovirus exposure and HLA in healthy donors. For the study at large: In an early release, HLA-typed donors contributed tens of millions of unique TCR sequences. Study-wide results and limits: As a later analysis showed, a missense DCLRE1C variant was linked to trimming of TCR beta V- and J-genes. It was taken for granted in presence/absence analyses that sequencing depth across donors was roughly uniform.

Germline V CDR1 and CDR2: SGHVS, FNYEAQ. The V end lost 2 bases, the J end lost 5 bases, and 9 bases lay between the germline ends. This CDR3 comprises 13 residues. The PCR had 60 Vbeta and 13 Jbeta primers. Using immunoSEQ multiplex PCR, the repertoire was profiled, and TCRdb retains in-frame clones only, with some absent. The repertoire holds about 160,000 clones, roughly 81% seen once, with about 13% in the top ten. The donors comprised healthy bone marrow donors. Of note for this clone: Its antigen remains unidentified.

This clonotype was obtained from a woman in her forties or fifties in good health and CMV-seronegative. The gene calls are TRBV7-6 and TRBJ2-5; D not certain. The sequencing sample was made of PBMCs. The CDR3 region is CASSLSPSETQYF. In nucleotides, the CDR3 is TGTGCCAGCAGCTTATCCCCTTCGGAGACCCAGTACTTC.